The following is a TCR beta chain sequence with its context. The antigen is undetermined. The entry originates in a study of cytomegalovirus exposure and HLA in healthy donors. With 60 Vbeta and 13 Jbeta primers, the PCR was carried out. The protocol was immunoSEQ multiplex PCR, while the TCRdb copy is restricted to in-frame clones and leaves out a portion. The table shows more than 85,000 clones, with less than 80% occurring only once. Study findings and constraints: It was likely that a cluster of highly shared sequence variants was a sequencing artifact.

V was clipped by 7 bases and J by 8 bases, with 20 bases between them. This CDR3 region has 15 residues. CDR1 is MGHDK and CDR2 is SYGVNS in the germline V gene. The clonotype originates from a man aged 35-49 years in good health and CMV-seronegative. The sample consisted of PBMCs. The chain uses TRBV25-1 and TRBJ1-4, with D maybe TRBD1 (6 bases). As DNA, the CDR3 is TGTGCCAGCACAGACACCGGGACATCTCGCGAAAAACTGTTTTTT. Translating gives CASTDTGTSREKLFF.